Each of the 2 T cell receptor beta chains below was sequenced from the same sample in a study of breast tumors, draining lymph nodes, adjacent tissues. TCRdb fed the multiplex PCR reads into MiXCR, producing one record per CDR3 protein. The sample has tens of thousands of distinct CDR3 sequences; approximately 54% are singletons. The sequenced sample consisted of breast tumor tissue. These TCRs come from a female donor with breast cancer. Some clones in this sample may be carry-over from other donors' samples.

This chain links TRBV24-1 with TRBJ1-5; D might be TRBD1 (5 bases). The V end was cut by 3 bases, the J end by 11 bases, with 13 bases between. Germline V gives CDR1 KGHDR, CDR2 SFDVKD. CDR3 length equals 13 residues. CDR3 protein: CATSDQQGDTQHF. In DNA, the CDR3 is TGTGCCACCAGTGATCAGCAGGGAGATACCCAGCATTTT.

The V and J genes are TRBV20-1 and TRBJ1-3, with 10 bases aligning to TRBD1. The ends lost 6 bases at V and 4 bases at J; junction bases unmatched: 9. The CDR3 consists of 15 residues. Germline CDR1 DFQATT, CDR2 SNEGSKA (reference sequence). The DNA of the CDR3 is TGCAGTGCAGGACCGGGACAGGGGCCAGGAAACACCATATATTTT. This sequence encodes CSAGPGQGPGNTIYF.